This T cell receptor beta chain was found in a study of Graves' ophthalmopathy and Graves' hyperthyroidism. Notes on the study in general: The model forecast ophthalmopathy progression, reaching about 70% sensitivity and approximately 72% specificity. Built on 13 signatures, a model told ophthalmopathy apart from stable hyperthyroidism with over 85% sensitivity and 80% to 82% specificity.

Germline CDR1 and CDR2: DFQATT and SNEGSKA (reference sequence). Between the trimmed V and J ends, which lost 3 bases and 7 bases, there was a span of 12 bases. The CDR3 runs 12 residues. For this clonotype: What it binds is unknown.

Using RNA transcripts, the TCR beta CDR3 regions were amplified. The first round was an RT-PCR with HTBI primers, and the second round was a multiplex PCR. TCRdb processed the multiplex PCR reads anew with MiXCR; each CDR3 protein has one entry. Of over a million distinct CDR3 sequences detected, about 38% appear once; the ten largest clones hold more than 9.5%. Thyroid ultrasound, orbital computed tomography, TRAb, serum thyroxine and clinical symptoms formed the basis of diagnosis. The receptor's source is an adult man with Graves' hyperthyroidism. The genes are TRBV20-1 and TRBJ1-2; unclear D gene. Sample: peripheral blood or thyroid tissue (not recorded which). This CDR3 is CSASKPEFGYTF. The CDR3 nucleotides read TGCAGTGCTAGTAAACCAGAATTTGGCTACACCTTC.